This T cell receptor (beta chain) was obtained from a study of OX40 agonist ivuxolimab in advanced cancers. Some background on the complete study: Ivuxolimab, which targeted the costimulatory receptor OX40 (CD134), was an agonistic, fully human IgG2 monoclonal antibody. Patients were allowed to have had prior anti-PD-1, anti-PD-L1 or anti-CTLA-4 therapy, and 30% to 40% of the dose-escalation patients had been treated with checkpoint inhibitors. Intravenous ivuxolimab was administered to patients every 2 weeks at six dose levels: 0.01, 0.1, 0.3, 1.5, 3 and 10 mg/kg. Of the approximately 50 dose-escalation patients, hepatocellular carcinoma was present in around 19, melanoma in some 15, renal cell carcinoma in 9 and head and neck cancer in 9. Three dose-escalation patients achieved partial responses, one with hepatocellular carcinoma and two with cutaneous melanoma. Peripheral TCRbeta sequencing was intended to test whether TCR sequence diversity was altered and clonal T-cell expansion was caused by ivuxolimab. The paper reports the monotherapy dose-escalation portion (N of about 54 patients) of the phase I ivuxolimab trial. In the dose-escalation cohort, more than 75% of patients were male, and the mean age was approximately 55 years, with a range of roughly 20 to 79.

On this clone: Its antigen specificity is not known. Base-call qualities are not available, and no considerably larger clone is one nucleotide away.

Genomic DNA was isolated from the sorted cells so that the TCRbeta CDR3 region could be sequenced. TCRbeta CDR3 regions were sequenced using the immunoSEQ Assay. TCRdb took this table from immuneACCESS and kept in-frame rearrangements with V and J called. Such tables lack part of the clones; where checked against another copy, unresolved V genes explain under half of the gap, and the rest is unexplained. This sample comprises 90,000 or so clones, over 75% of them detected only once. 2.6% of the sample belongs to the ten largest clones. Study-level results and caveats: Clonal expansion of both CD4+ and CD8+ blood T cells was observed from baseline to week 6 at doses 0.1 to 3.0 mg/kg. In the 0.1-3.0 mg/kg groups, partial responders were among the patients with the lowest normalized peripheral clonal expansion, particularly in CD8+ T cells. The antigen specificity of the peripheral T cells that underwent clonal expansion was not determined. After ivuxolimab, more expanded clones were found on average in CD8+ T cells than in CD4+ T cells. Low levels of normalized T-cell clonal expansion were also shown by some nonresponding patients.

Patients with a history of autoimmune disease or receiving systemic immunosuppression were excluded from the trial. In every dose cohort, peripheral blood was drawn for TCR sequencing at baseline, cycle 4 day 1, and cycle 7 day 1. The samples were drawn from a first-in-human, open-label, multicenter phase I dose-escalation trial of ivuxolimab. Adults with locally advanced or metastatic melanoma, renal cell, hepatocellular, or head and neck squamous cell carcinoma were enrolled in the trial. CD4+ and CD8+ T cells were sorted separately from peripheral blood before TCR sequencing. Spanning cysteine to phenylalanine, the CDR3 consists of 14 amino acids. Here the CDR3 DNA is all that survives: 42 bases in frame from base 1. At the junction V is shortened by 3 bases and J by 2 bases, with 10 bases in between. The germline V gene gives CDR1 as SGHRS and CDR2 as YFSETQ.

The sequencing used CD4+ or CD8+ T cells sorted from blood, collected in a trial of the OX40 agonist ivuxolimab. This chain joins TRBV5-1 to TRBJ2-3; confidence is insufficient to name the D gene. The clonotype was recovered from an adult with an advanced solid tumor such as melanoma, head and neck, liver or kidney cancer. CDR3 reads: CASSYRGFTDTQYF. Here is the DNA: TGCGCCAGCAGCTACCGCGGATTCACAGATACGCAGTATTTT.